The clone carrying this T cell receptor beta chain was observed a handful of times. Its antigen is still unknown. With 60 Vbeta and 13 Jbeta primers, the PCR was carried out. Only in-frame clones appear in the TCRdb table, and some are missing; sequencing was by immunoSEQ multiplex PCR. The sample lists about 160,000 clones, 65% to 80% seen once, with approximately 2% in the top ten. The data belong to a study of cytomegalovirus exposure and HLA in healthy donors. Findings and limits, study-wide: Among CMV-associated TCR beta chains, most appeared HLA-restricted in a later analysis. CMV serostatus was the only immune exposure information that was available. Cytomegalovirus association was assigned to about 180 TCR beta chains.

The sequence came from a female donor in good health and CMV-seronegative. Sequenced material: PBMCs.

The CDR3 DNA is TGTGCCAGCAGCCTGCTACCGGGGGGAGAGCCTTCATCCTACAATGAGCAGTTCTTC. Amino acid sequence: CASSLLPGGEPSSYNEQFF. The chain employs TRBV4-2 and TRBJ2-1; 7 bases map to TRBD2. With V trimmed by 4 bases and J by 1 base, 16 bases remained unmatched. Germline lookup yields CDR1 LGHNA and CDR2 YNFKEQ. This CDR3 comprises 19 residues.